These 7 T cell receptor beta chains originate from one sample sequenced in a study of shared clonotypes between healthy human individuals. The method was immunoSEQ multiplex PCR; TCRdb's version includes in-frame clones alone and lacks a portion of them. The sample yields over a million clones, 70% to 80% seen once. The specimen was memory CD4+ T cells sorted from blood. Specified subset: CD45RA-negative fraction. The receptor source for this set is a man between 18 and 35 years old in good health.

The CDR3 sequence is CASLLGNEQFF. The CDR3 DNA sequence: TGTGCCAGTCTGCTGGGAAATGAGCAGTTCTTC. The chain couples TRBV5-6 to TRBJ2-1; D remains unclear. The ends were cut back, 8 bases at V and 7 bases at J, with 10 bases in the middle. Germline CDR1 is SGHDT and CDR2 is YYEEEE. There are 11 residues in the CDR3. Filled out from reference TRBV5-6 and TRBJ2-1, the complete variable domain reads DAGVTQSPTHLIKTRGQQVTLRCSPKSGHDTVSWYQQALGQGPQFIFQYYEEEERQRGNFPDRFSGHQFPNYSSELNVNALLLGDSALYLCASLLGNEQFFGPGTRLTVL.

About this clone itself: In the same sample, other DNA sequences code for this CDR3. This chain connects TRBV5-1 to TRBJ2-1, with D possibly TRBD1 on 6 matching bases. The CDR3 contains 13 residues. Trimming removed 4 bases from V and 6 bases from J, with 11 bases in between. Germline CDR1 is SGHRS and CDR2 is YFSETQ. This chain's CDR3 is CASSPGTSNEQFF. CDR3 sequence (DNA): TGCGCCAGCAGCCCCGGGACATCCAATGAGCAGTTCTTC.

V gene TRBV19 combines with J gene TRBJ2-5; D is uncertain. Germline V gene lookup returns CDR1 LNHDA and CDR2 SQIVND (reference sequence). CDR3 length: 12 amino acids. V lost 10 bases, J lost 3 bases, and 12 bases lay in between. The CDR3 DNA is TGTGCCACCCGTGGGTCCGAAGAGACCCAGTACTTC. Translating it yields CATRGSEETQYF.

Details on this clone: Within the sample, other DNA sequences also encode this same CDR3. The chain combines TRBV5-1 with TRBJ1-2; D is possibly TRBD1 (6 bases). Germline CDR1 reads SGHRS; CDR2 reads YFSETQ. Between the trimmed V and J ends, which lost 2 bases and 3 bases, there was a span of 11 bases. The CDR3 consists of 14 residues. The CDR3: CASSLQGSDYGYTF. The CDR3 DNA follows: TGCGCCAGCAGCTTACAGGGTTCGGACTATGGCTACACCTTC.

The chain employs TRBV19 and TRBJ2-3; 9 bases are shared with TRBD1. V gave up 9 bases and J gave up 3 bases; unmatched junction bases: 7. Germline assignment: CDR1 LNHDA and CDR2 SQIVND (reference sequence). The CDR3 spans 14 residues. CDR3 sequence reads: CASNRGLATDTQYF. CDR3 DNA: TGTGCCAGCAACAGGGGGCTGGCGACAGATACGCAGTATTTT.

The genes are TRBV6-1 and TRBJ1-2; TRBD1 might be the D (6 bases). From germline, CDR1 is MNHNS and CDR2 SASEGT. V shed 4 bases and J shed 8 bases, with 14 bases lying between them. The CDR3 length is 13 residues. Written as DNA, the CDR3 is TGTGCCAGCAGTGTCTCCGAGGGGGTCGGCTACACCTTC. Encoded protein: CASSVSEGVGYTF.

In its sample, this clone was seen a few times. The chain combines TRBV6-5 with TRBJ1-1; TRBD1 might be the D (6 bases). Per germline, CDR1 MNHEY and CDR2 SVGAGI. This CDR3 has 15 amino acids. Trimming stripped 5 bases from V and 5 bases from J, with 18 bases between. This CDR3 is CASSTLRGQGTEAFF. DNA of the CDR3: TGTGCCAGCAGTACCCTCCGGGGGCAAGGGACTGAAGCTTTCTTT.